The T cell receptor beta chain described here comes from a study of shared clonotypes between healthy human individuals. The method was immunoSEQ multiplex PCR; TCRdb's version includes in-frame clones alone and lacks a portion of them. The table lists some 2,000,000 clones, 85% to 95% of them singletons. Germline CDR1 MNHNS, CDR2 SASEGT. The J segment lost 5 bases and the V segment lost 8 bases, leaving 11 bases of the junction unmatched. The CDR3 runs to 15 residues. The clonotype was recovered from a man younger than 35 in good health. The genes are TRBV6-1 and TRBJ2-2; TRBD2 matches 7 bases. The specimen sequenced was naive CD4+ T cells sorted from blood. Subset in this sample: CD45RA+ positively selected. The CDR3 protein is CASQPGGGGTGELFF. The CDR3 DNA is TGTGCCAGCCAACCGGGCGGGGGAGGGACCGGGGAGCTGTTTTTT.